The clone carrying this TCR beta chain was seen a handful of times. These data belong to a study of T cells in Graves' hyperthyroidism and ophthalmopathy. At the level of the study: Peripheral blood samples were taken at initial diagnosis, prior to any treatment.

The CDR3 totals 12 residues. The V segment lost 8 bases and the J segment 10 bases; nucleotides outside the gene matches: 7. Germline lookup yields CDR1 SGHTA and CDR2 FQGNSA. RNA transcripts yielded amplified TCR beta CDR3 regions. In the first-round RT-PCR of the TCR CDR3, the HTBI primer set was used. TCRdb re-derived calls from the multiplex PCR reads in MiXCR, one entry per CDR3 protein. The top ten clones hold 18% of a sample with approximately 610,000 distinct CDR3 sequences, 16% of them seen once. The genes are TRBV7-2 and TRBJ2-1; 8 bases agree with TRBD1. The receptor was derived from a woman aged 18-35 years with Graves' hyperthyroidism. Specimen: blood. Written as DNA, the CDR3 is TGTGCCAGCTCCAGGGGGCTGGCGGAGCAGTTCTTC. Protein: CASSRGLAEQFF.